The 21 T cell receptor beta chains below all came from one sample that was sequenced in a study of T cells in Graves' hyperthyroidism and ophthalmopathy. Amplification yielded TCR beta CDR3 regions, with RNA transcripts as the source. Researchers ran a first-round RT-PCR on the TCR CDR3 using the HTBI primer set. TCRdb fed the multiplex PCR reads into MiXCR, producing one record per CDR3 protein. The data show a few hundred thousand distinct CDR3 sequences, with approximately 23% seen just once and 49% held by the top ten. The sample consisted of blood. The receptors were gathered from a woman in her 70s with Graves' ophthalmopathy.

In this sample, this clonotype turned up once. A far larger clone is off by one base, so a read error is likely. The chain uses TRBV6-1 and TRBJ2-7; D unresolved. Germline CDR1 and CDR2: MNHNS and SASEGT. The V gene lost 6 bases and the J gene lost 3 bases, with 3 bases spanning the gap. The CDR3 is 10 amino acids. The chain's CDR3 is CASRDYEQYF. CDR3 DNA sequence: TGTGCCAGCAGAGACTACGAGCAGTACTTC.

The J gene is TRBJ2-2, the V gene TRBV11-1; D gene unclear. In germline, CDR1 is SGHAT, CDR2 FQDESV (reference sequence). V lost 2 bases and J lost 7, with 8 bases in between. The CDR3 has 13 amino acids. The CDR3, as DNA: TGTGCCAGCAGCTTAAGGACGCTCGGGGAGCTGTTTTTT. Protein sequence: CASSLRTLGELFF.

This clonotype was observed a handful of times. This chain joins TRBV30 and TRBJ1-1, with a possible D match to TRBD1 (6 bases). The germline V gene has CDR1 GTSNPN and CDR2 SVGIG (reference sequence). This CDR3 region has 15 residues. Between the trimmed V and J ends, which lost 8 bases and 0 bases, there was a span of 19 bases. In DNA form, the CDR3 reads TGTGCCGGGGGCCTCCGACACCATATGAACACTGAAGCTTTCTTT. It is translated as CAGGLRHHMNTEAFF.

On this clonotype: A read error is possible here, since a much larger clone lies one base away. V is TRBV20-1 and J is TRBJ2-5; D possibly matches TRBD1 or TRBD2 (6 bases each). CDR3 length: 13 residues. Germline lookup yields CDR1 DFQATT and CDR2 SNEGSKA (reference sequence). Here the CDR3 reads CIARRRGHETQYF. Here the CDR3 DNA reads TGCATTGCTAGGAGGCGGGGACACGAGACCCAGTACTTC.

This clonotype was observed a handful of times. V and J are TRBV5-6 and TRBJ1-5; D not resolved. Trimming took off 0 bases at V and 5 bases at J, with 9 bases between the two ends. In germline, CDR1 is SGHDT, CDR2 YYEEEE. The CDR3 totals 14 residues. The DNA of the CDR3 is TGTGCCAGCAGCTTGGTGGGTTACGATCAGCCCCAGCATTTT. It translates to CASSLVGYDQPQHF.

The V call is TRBV29-1, the J call TRBJ2-3, with a tentative D call TRBD1 (5 bases). V was shortened by 7 bases and J by 0 bases, with 20 bases between the two germline ends. The length of the CDR3 is 16 residues. CDR1 and CDR2 from the germline V gene are SQVTM and ANQGSEA. CDR3 region: CSAKGDGATSTDTQYF. CDR3 nucleotides: TGCAGCGCAAAAGGGGATGGGGCCACTAGCACAGATACGCAGTATTTT.

Comments on this clonotype: Since no conserved phenylalanine or tryptophan closes the CDR3, a read error is the likely cause. This chain uses TRBV28 with TRBJ2-3; TRBD2 might be the D (5 bases). Trimming stripped 6 bases from V and 2 bases from J, with 18 bases between. The CDR3 has 16 residues. Germline-derived CDR1 and CDR2 are MDHEN and SYDVKM. CDR3: CASSRFIGENTDTQYS. DNA for the CDR3: TGTGCCAGCAGCCGATTTATCGGGGAAAACACAGATACGCAGTATTCT.

This clonotype was recorded at least ten times. The chain carries TRBV2 and TRBJ1-5; 9 bases agree with TRBD1. The CDR3 spans 15 residues. The V and J ends lost 5 bases and 5 bases, in that order; junction bases with no gene match: 7. The germline gives CDR1 SNHLY, CDR2 FYNNEI. The CDR3 sequence is CASSLDRGGDQPQHF. In nucleotides, the CDR3 is TGTGCCAGCAGTTTGGACAGGGGAGGAGATCAGCCCCAGCATTTT.

The gene calls are TRBV5-4 and TRBJ1-3; D remains unclear. Per the germline V gene, CDR1 is SGHNT and CDR2 is YYREEE (reference sequence). This CDR3 region has 16 residues. The germline V and J ends were trimmed by 0 bases and 0 bases, with 10 bases remaining between them. Here the CDR3 reads CASSLGSGNSGNTIYF. CDR3 DNA sequence: TGTGCCAGCAGCTTGGGGTCCGGGAACTCTGGAAACACCATATATTTT.

This clonotype was picked up a small number of times. The J gene is TRBJ2-5, the V gene TRBV20-1; D is perhaps TRBD2 (7 bases). Germline assignment: CDR1 DFQATT and CDR2 SNEGSKA (reference sequence). The CDR3 runs 13 residues. CDR3 sequence: CRVVAGAGETQYF. Here the CDR3 DNA reads TGCAGAGTTGTGGCGGGGGCGGGAGAGACCCAGTACTTC.

In regard to this clonotype: At one of its ends the junction is not consistent with the germline gene, which may arise from a read error. V gene TRBV7-7 combines with J gene TRBJ2-1; D is uncertain. Germline assignment: CDR1 SSHAT and CDR2 FNYEAQ (reference sequence). The CDR3 totals 12 residues. CDR3 DNA: TGTGCTAGCAGCCCAATTCCCAATGAGCAGTTCTTC. Translating gives CASSPIPNEQFF.

The table lists this clonotype with a few counts. This sequence joins TRBV7-2 and TRBJ1-1, with 8 bases fitting TRBD1. This CDR3 is 15 amino acids long. Germline lookup yields CDR1 SGHTA and CDR2 FQGNSA. V was pared by 2 bases and J by 4 bases, with 6 bases of the junction left unmatched. CDR3 DNA: TGTGCCAGCAGCTTAAACAGGGGGTGGGGCACTGAAGCTTTCTTT. Amino acid sequence: CASSLNRGWGTEAFF.

In this sample, this clonotype turned up a few times. The chain joins TRBV20-1 to TRBJ1-2, with a tentative D call TRBD1 (5 bases). This CDR3 has 13 amino acids. The germline CDR1 and CDR2 sequences are DFQATT and SNEGSKA (reference sequence). V dropped 3 bases and J dropped 6 bases, with 14 bases sitting between them. The CDR3 sequence is CSARAGNRHGYTF. The CDR3 DNA sequence: TGCAGTGCTAGGGCAGGGAATAGACATGGCTACACCTTC.

This clonotype turned up a few times. V is TRBV20-1 and J is TRBJ1-1; D is undetermined. CDR3 length equals 15 residues. Germline assignment: CDR1 DFQATT and CDR2 SNEGSKA (reference sequence). The V end was cut by 7 bases, the J end by 4 bases, with 22 bases between. Written as DNA, the CDR3 is TGCAGTGTTAATAGAGAGTACGCCTCGCGCACTGAAGCTTTCTTT. Translating gives CSVNREYASRTEAFF.

This clonotype has just a few counts. V is TRBV30 and J is TRBJ1-5, with 7 bases that match TRBD1. Germline V gene lookup returns CDR1 GTSNPN and CDR2 SVGIG (reference sequence). CDR3 length equals 13 residues. The V and J ends lost 1 base and 7 bases, in that order; junction bases with no gene match: 4. The CDR3 is CAWSDRGGQPQHF. Here the CDR3 DNA reads TGTGCCTGGAGTGACAGGGGAGGCCAGCCCCAGCATTTT.

This clonotype was recorded many times. The J gene is TRBJ1-1, the V gene TRBV28; TRBD1 agrees at 9 bases. With V trimmed by 2 bases and J by 2 bases, 9 bases remained unmatched. The CDR3 contains 17 residues. The germline V gene encodes CDR1 MDHEN and CDR2 SYDVKM. The CDR3 nucleotides are TGTGCCAGCAGTTTACCCCCGGACAGGGGATTTAACACTGAAGCTTTCTTT. This codes for CASSLPPDRGFNTEAFF.

In this sample, this clonotype turned up a few times. The chain recombines TRBV5-1 with TRBJ2-3; 13 nucleotides agree with TRBD2. This CDR3 region has 16 residues. Germline lookup yields CDR1 SGHRS and CDR2 YFSETQ. V dropped 4 bases and J dropped 6; count of bases not matched to a gene: 8. CDR3 nucleotide sequence: TGCGCCAGCAGCGGACTACTAGCGGGAGGGTCGGATACGCAGTATTTT. The encoded protein is CASSGLLAGGSDTQYF. The full variable domain, in which reference TRBV5-1 and TRBJ2-3 provide the parts outside the CDR3, is KAGVTQTPRYLIKTRGQQVTLSCSPISGHRSVSWYQQTPGQGLQFLFEYFSETQRNKGNFPGRFSGRQFSNSRSEMNVSTLELGDSALYLCASSGLLAGGSDTQYFGPGTRLTVL.

This clonotype was detected many times. This sequence joins TRBV12-3 or TRBV12-4 and TRBJ2-3; D gene unclear. The ends were cut back, 8 bases at V and 1 base at J, with 16 bases in the middle. This CDR3 region has 15 residues. The CDR3 protein is CASRYTTGGTDTQYF. The CDR3 DNA follows: TGTGCCAGCCGTTACACCACTGGGGGCACAGATACGCAGTATTTT.

The chain is built from TRBV7-2 and TRBJ1-6; D call uncertain. The V and J ends lost 1 base and 1 base respectively, with 8 bases between them. CDR1 SGHTA and CDR2 FQGNSA come from the germline V gene. The CDR3 consists of 16 residues. The CDR3 sequence is CASSLEPGSYNSPLHF. The DNA for the CDR3 is TGTGCCAGCAGCTTAGAACCAGGATCCTATAATTCACCCCTCCACTTT.

A few counts support this clonotype. The chain couples TRBV20-1 to TRBJ2-7; 12 bases are a match to TRBD1. Trimming cost V 3 bases and J 2 bases; bases outside gene matches: 2. The CDR3 covers 14 residues. Germline CDR1 DFQATT, CDR2 SNEGSKA (reference sequence). The DNA of the CDR3 is TGCAGTGCTAGGGGGACAGGGGGCACCTACGAGCAGTACTTC. Protein: CSARGTGGTYEQYF.

This clonotype was seen more than once but under ten times. J is TRBJ2-3 and V is TRBV12-3 or TRBV12-4, with 11 bases lining up with TRBD2. V trimming: 5 bases; J trimming: 5 bases; junction bases outside the gene matches: 6. The CDR3 spans 15 residues. CDR3 residues: CASSLSGRAGDTQYF. DNA of the CDR3: TGTGCCAGCAGTCTTAGCGGGAGGGCCGGAGATACGCAGTATTTT.